The 5 T cell receptor beta chains listed next were all sequenced from one sample in a study of cytomegalovirus exposure and HLA in healthy donors. Both 60 Vbeta primers and 13 Jbeta primers went into the PCR. Clones were read by immunoSEQ multiplex PCR, and TCRdb kept only the in-frame ones, dropping some. The specimen's table records over 40,000 clones. Sequencing was performed on PBMCs. Every receptor here comes from a middle-aged woman in good health and CMV-seronegative.

The chain uses TRBV25-1 and TRBJ1-6; perhaps TRBD1 as D (5 bases). CDR1 and CDR2 from the germline V gene are MGHDK and SYGVNS. Trimming left V 4 bases short and J 3 bases short, with 16 bases between. The CDR3 loop spans 17 amino acids. CDR3 nucleotides: TGTGCCAGCAGTGCGCCTTGGGGGGAGGACTATAATTCACCCCTCCACTTT. Translated, it gives CASSAPWGEDYNSPLHF.

The chain recombines TRBV6-5 with TRBJ1-6, with TRBD1 as a possible D gene (5 bases). V was clipped by 6 bases and J by 9 bases, with 12 bases between them. The CDR3 loop spans 13 amino acids. Germline V gene data show CDR1 as MNHEY and CDR2 as SVGAGI. Here the CDR3 DNA reads TGTGCCAGCAGACAGGTGCGGGGTTCACCCCTCCACTTT. The encoded protein is CASRQVRGSPLHF.

The chain carries TRBV5-1 and TRBJ1-4; D not resolved. Germline V gene sequence: CDR1 SGHRS, CDR2 YFSETQ. V lost 0 bases, J lost 0 bases, and 3 bases lay in between. The CDR3 has 14 amino acids. The CDR3 reads CASSLDSTNEKLFF. As DNA, the CDR3 is TGCGCCAGCAGCTTGGACTCAACTAATGAAAAACTGTTTTTT.

The chain joins TRBV27 to TRBJ1-1, with 9 bases that match TRBD1. CDR1 and CDR2 from the germline V gene are MNHEY and SMNVEV (reference sequence). After removal of 3 bases from V and 7 bases from J, the junction contained 9 bases not matched to a gene. This CDR3 is 15 amino acids long. The CDR3 coding sequence is TGTGCCAGCAGTTTGCTCCCGGGACAGGGAAATGAAGCTTTCTTT. Its translation is CASSLLPGQGNEAFF.

The V gene is TRBV7-5, the J gene TRBJ1-5; the table's D call TRBD1 went unverified against the DNA. TRBV7-5 is deemed a pseudogene. The CDR3 has 15 amino acids. CDR3 region: CARSPPGQGHQPQHF. DNA for the CDR3: TGTGCCAGAAGCCCCCCGGGACAGGGGCATCAGCCCCAGCATTTT.